The 21 T cell receptor beta chains given below trace back to one sample, sequenced in a study of cytotoxic CD8 clonotypes in ibrutinib-treated CLL. Assay used: immunoSEQ multiplex PCR; TCRdb lists only in-frame clones, some missing. The data contain 85,000 or so clones, roughly 80% of them singletons. The specimen comprised PBMCs, sampled after 12 months of ibrutinib treatment. Every receptor here comes from a human donor with chronic lymphocytic leukemia.

V usage is TRBV7-3 and J usage is TRBJ2-2; D remains ambiguous. V gave up 5 bases and J gave up 6 bases, with 13 bases separating them. The germline gives CDR1 SGHTA, CDR2 FQGTGA. The CDR3 loop spans 14 amino acids. Here the CDR3 DNA reads TGTGCCAGCAGCCCCCCCGGGTCCGCCGGGGAGCTGTTTTTT. This translates into CASSPPGSAGELFF. The full variable domain, rest sourced from reference TRBV7-3 and TRBJ2-2, is GAGVSQTPSNKVTEKGKYVELRCDPISGHTALYWYRQSLGQGPEFLIYFQGTGAADDSGLPNDRFFAVRPEGSVSTLKIQRTERGDSAVYLCASSPPGSAGELFFGEGSRLTVL.

This rearrangement joins TRBV7-9 to TRBJ1-1; D remains ambiguous. Germline assignment: CDR1 SEHNR and CDR2 FQNEAQ (reference sequence). Trimming pared 2 bases from V and 1 base from J, leaving 5 bases between. The CDR3 consists of 13 residues. The CDR3 DNA follows: TGTGCCAGCAGCTTATTGGAGAACACTGAAGCTTTCTTT. It translates to CASSLLENTEAFF.

This chain's CDR3 is CAISESMAGEQYF. In nucleotides, the CDR3 is TGTGCCATCAGTGAGTCGATGGCTGGCGAGCAGTACTTC. This chain connects TRBV10-3 to TRBJ2-7; D gene uncertain. The CDR3 consists of 13 residues. Trimming cost V 0 bases and J 6 bases, with 9 bases left between them. Germline CDR1 and CDR2: ENHRY and SYGVKD.

The CDR3 reads CASSVQGAAKNIQYF. Written as DNA, the CDR3 is TGTGCCAGCAGCGTACAGGGGGCGGCCAAAAACATTCAGTACTTC. The chain recombines TRBV9 with TRBJ2-4; the match to TRBD1 covers 8 bases. The length of the CDR3 is 15 residues. V dropped 1 base and J dropped 1; count of bases not matched to a gene: 1. Looked up from germline, CDR1 is SGDLS and CDR2 is YYNGEE.

The chain couples TRBV7-8 to TRBJ2-1, with unresolved D. The V gene's germline CDR1 is SGHVS and CDR2 FQNEAQ. Trimming stripped 1 base from V and 1 base from J, with 17 bases between. The CDR3 has 18 residues. The DNA for the CDR3 is TGTGCCAGCAGCTTAGGTGGCATCCCCATAGGTTCCTACAATGAGCAGTTCTTC. This translates into CASSLGGIPIGSYNEQFF.

The chain is built from TRBV7-8 and TRBJ2-1; D is uncertain. Trimming pared 0 bases from V and 2 bases from J, leaving 2 bases between. Germline CDR1 SGHVS, CDR2 FQNEAQ. The CDR3 has 13 residues. The CDR3 DNA is TGTGCCAGCAGCTTAGCACCCTACAATGAGCAGTTCTTC. Encoded protein: CASSLAPYNEQFF.

V gene TRBV7-6 combines with J gene TRBJ1-1; D not resolved. The CDR3 length is 14 residues. V was pared by 1 base and J by 1 base, with 7 bases between. Germline CDR1 reads SGHVS; CDR2 reads FNYEAQ. The CDR3 loop reads CASSLDVQNTEAFF. The DNA for the CDR3 is TGTGCCAGCAGCTTAGATGTTCAGAACACTGAAGCTTTCTTT.

The chain joins TRBV5-4 to TRBJ2-5, with TRBD1 identical over 9 bases. The V gene end was trimmed by 0 bases and the J gene end by 5 bases; junction bases not matched to a gene: 5. Germline values: CDR1 SGHNT, CDR2 YYREEE (reference sequence). The CDR3 consists of 15 residues. Written as DNA, the CDR3 is TGTGCCAGCAGCTTGGAACAGGGGGCCGGTGAGACCCAGTACTTC. Translating it yields CASSLEQGAGETQYF.

The rearrangement links TRBV5-1 to TRBJ1-5; 7 bases map to TRBD1. The V segment lost 4 bases and the J segment 1 base; nucleotides outside the gene matches: 2. The CDR3 sequence is 14 residues long. Per germline, CDR1 SGHRS and CDR2 YFSETQ. The CDR3 spells CASSPGQSNQPQHF. The CDR3 DNA is TGCGCCAGCAGCCCGGGACAGAGCAATCAGCCCCAGCATTTT.

V is TRBV6-6 and J is TRBJ2-5; 11 nucleotides align to TRBD2. CDR1 MNHNY and CDR2 SVGAGI come from the germline V gene (reference sequence). CDR3 size: 16 residues. V was pared by 2 bases and J by 4 bases, with 6 bases of the junction left unmatched. For the CDR3, the DNA is TGTGCCAGCAGTTACCCGGGGCTAGCGGGAGGAGAGACCCAGTACTTC. Amino acids: CASSYPGLAGGETQYF.

This clone has just a few counts. The chain combines TRBV29-1 with TRBJ1-4; D gene unclear. The CDR3 covers 13 residues. The germline CDR1 and CDR2 sequences are SQVTM and ANQGSEA. The germline V and J ends were trimmed by 4 bases and 3 bases, with 9 bases remaining between them. The DNA for the CDR3 is TGCAGCGTTGGGGCCAGCGCTAATGAAAAACTGTTTTTT. Translated, it gives CSVGASANEKLFF.

J is TRBJ2-2 and V is TRBV4-2; D ambiguous. Germline CDR1 reads LGHNA; CDR2 reads YNFKEQ. V was cut by 1 base and J by 3 bases, with 6 bases left in between. CDR3 length: 14 amino acids. The CDR3: CASSQATDTGELFF. In nucleotides, the CDR3 is TGTGCCAGCAGCCAAGCCACCGACACCGGGGAGCTGTTTTTT.

The chain recombines TRBV6-1 with TRBJ2-2; no firm D call. Trimming took off 7 bases at V and 4 bases at J, with 10 bases between the two ends. CDR1 and CDR2 from the germline V gene are MNHNS and SASEGT. The CDR3 has 13 amino acids. CDR3 protein: CASIRGITGELFF. The CDR3 DNA follows: TGTGCCAGCATCCGAGGTATCACCGGGGAGCTGTTTTTT.

This clone was counted a single time. The chain employs TRBV19 and TRBJ1-5; tentative D call: TRBD1 (5 bases). The CDR3 has 12 residues. The V gene lost 6 bases and the J gene lost 6 bases, with 9 bases spanning the gap. The germline gives CDR1 LNHDA, CDR2 SQIVND (reference sequence). The CDR3 spells CASSHRGQPQHF. Written as DNA, the CDR3 is TGTGCCAGTAGCCATAGGGGTCAGCCCCAGCATTTT.

The DNA of the CDR3 is TGTGCCAGCTCACCAGGCCCTCCCTCTGGAAACACCATATATTTT. Translating it yields CASSPGPPSGNTIYF. V is TRBV18 and J is TRBJ1-3; D is unclear. Trimming pared 2 bases from V and 0 bases from J, leaving 8 bases between. The CDR3 has 15 amino acids. Looked up from germline, CDR1 is KGHSH and CDR2 is LQKENI.

The chain is built from TRBV27 and TRBJ1-6; 10 bases match TRBD1. Germline loops: CDR1 MNHEY, CDR2 SMNVEV (reference sequence). The CDR3 loop spans 17 amino acids. V dropped 6 bases and J dropped 5; count of bases not matched to a gene: 10. DNA for the CDR3: TGTGCCAGCAGATCCAGGGCGACAGGGGGCAATAATTCACCCCTCCACTTT. Its translation: CASRSRATGGNNSPLHF.

The CDR3 is CASSSRSSGTYTGELFF. CDR3 DNA sequence: TGTGCCAGCAGCTCCCGGAGTAGCGGGACTTACACCGGGGAGCTGTTTTTT. The V gene is TRBV9, the J gene TRBJ2-2; 8 bases fit TRBD2. Germline lookup yields CDR1 SGDLS and CDR2 YYNGEE. Losses at the gene ends were 4 bases for V and 3 bases for J; bases not matched to a gene: 11. CDR3 size: 17 residues.

The genes are TRBV4-1 and TRBJ2-1; 8 positions match TRBD1. This CDR3 region has 15 residues. In germline, CDR1 is MGHRA, CDR2 YSYEKL. The ends lost 1 base at V and 4 bases at J; junction bases unmatched: 3. Here the CDR3 DNA reads TGCGCCAGCAGCCAAGGGACAGGGTCTTACAATGAGCAGTTCTTC. It encodes CASSQGTGSYNEQFF.

This clone was detected only a few times. V is TRBV7-3 and J is TRBJ2-2; 12 bases fit TRBD2. Trimming removed 5 bases from V and 5 bases from J; junction bases left unmatched: 3. The V gene's germline CDR1 is SGHTA and CDR2 FQGTGA. The CDR3 sequence is 15 residues long. The CDR3: CASSLGTSGTGELFF. CDR3 nucleotides: TGTGCCAGCAGCCTCGGGACTAGCGGGACCGGGGAGCTGTTTTTT.

This clone was counted between two and nine times. The chain is built from TRBV5-1 and TRBJ2-1, with D possibly called TRBD1 or TRBD2 (6 bases each). V shed 4 bases and J shed 6 bases, with 17 bases lying between them. Germline assignment: CDR1 SGHRS and CDR2 YFSETQ. The CDR3 is 15 amino acids. CDR3 in DNA: TGCGCCAGCAGCCAGGGGTTAGCGGAGTCCAATGAGCAGTTCTTC. Translated, it gives CASSQGLAESNEQFF.

This clone rates as medium-sized. J is TRBJ1-2 and V is TRBV28; D call uncertain. Deletions cut 2 bases from V and 5 bases from J, with 6 bases between. Germline lookup yields CDR1 MDHEN and CDR2 SYDVKM. The CDR3 is made up of 12 amino acids. The chain's CDR3 is CASSLQKYGYTF. The DNA for the CDR3 is TGTGCCAGCAGTTTACAGAAGTATGGCTACACCTTC.